These T cell receptor beta chains were read from a single sample in a study of naive and memory T cell subsets. TCRdb analysed the UMI-ligation and nested PCR reads with MiXCR anew, one entry per CDR3 protein. The data show roughly 8,000 distinct CDR3 sequences, approximately 30% seen once. Specimen: CD8+ TEMRA cells from blood. The receptors were sampled from a human donor in good health. CDR3s include the opening cysteine and the closing phenylalanine or tryptophan. D genes are given only for firm matches. Rows give clone size only sometimes, using once, few, many, or a class for an expanded clone.

J | size | V | D | DNA | CDR3
TRBJ2-2 | once | TRBV7-9 | . | TGTGCCAGCAGCTTCCCAGGTCGGAACACCGGGGAGCTGTTTTTT | CASSFPGRNTGELFF
TRBJ1-6 | few | TRBV14 | . | TGTGCCAGCAGCTTGGGGAGTTATTTACCCCTCCACTTT | CASSLGSYLPLHF
TRBJ2-6 | . | TRBV3-2 | . | TGTGCCAGCAGCCCCCCTGGATCTGGGGCCAACGTCCTGACTTTC | CASSPPGSGANVLTF
TRBJ2-1 | . | TRBV7-9 | TRBD2 | TGTGCCAGCAGCTTAGAGGGGGGACTAGCGGGAGTGGATGAGCAGTTCTTC | CASSLEGGLAGVDEQFF
TRBJ1-1 | . | TRBV3-1 | TRBD1 | TGTGCCAGCAGCCAAGGAGGGGCCTTAAATCCAGGGGGCACTGAAGCTTTCTTT | CASSQGGALNPGGTEAFF
TRBJ1-2 | few | TRBV12-3/TRBV12-4 | . | TGTGCCAGCAGTTGGGGACTCAGCGGGGGCTACACCTTC | CASSWGLSGGYTF
TRBJ1-2 | . | TRBV20-1 | TRBD1 | TGCAGTGCTAGAGATCTACAGGGGGAAGAATATGGCTACACCTTC | CSARDLQGEEYGYTF
TRBJ1-1 | few | TRBV6-6 | . | TGTGCCAGCAGTTACGAGGCGGAGTTGATCGCTGAAGCTTTCTTT | CASSYEAELIAEAFF
TRBJ1-5 | few | TRBV7-8 | . | TGTGCCAGCAGCTTAAAAGGAGGGGAGGGATATCAGCCCCAGCATTTT | CASSLKGGEGYQPQHF
TRBJ1-5 | . | TRBV7-2 | . | TGTGCCAGCAGCCCCCTTGGGGCAGGCCAGCCCCAGCATTTT | CASSPLGAGQPQHF
TRBJ2-1 | . | TRBV2 | TRBD1 | TGTGCCAGCAGTGATCGGGACAGGGTCTACAATGAGCAGTTCTTC | CASSDRDRVYNEQFF
TRBJ2-5 | few | TRBV7-8 | TRBD2 | TGTGCCAGCATTGTTTTCGCGGGGGGGCCTGAGACCCAGTACTTC | CASIVFAGGPETQYF
TRBJ1-5 | few | TRBV27 | . | TGTGCCAGCAGTTTATACCCGGGACCCAATCGACAGCCCCAGCATTTT | CASSLYPGPNRQPQHF
TRBJ1-1 | medium-sized | TRBV20-1 | . | TGCAGTGCTTCCCCAGGTGGCACTGAAGCTTTCTTT | CSASPGGTEAFF
TRBJ1-5 | . | TRBV30 | TRBD1 | TGTGCCTGGAGTCAGGGGGCGGCTAGCAATCAGCCCCAGCATTTT | CAWSQGAASNQPQHF